The subject of this entry is one T cell receptor beta chain. Its antigen is currently unknown. These data originate in a study of T cells after yellow fever vaccination. Overall study findings and caveats: One caveat is that FACS-sorted repertoires could contain abundant clonotypes contaminating from the bulk population. Only a minor proportion of clonotypes was detected across both CD4 and CD8 compartments. The study re-detected most primary-vaccination clones after the booster (approximately 96% CD4, 80% to 90% CD8).

The CDR3 sequence is 16 residues long. CDR1 and CDR2 from the germline V gene are SGHRS and YFSETQ. V was pared by 3 bases and J by 0 bases, with 4 bases of the junction left unmatched. The TCR cDNA carried a universal primer site and UMIs from 5'RACE template switching. TCRdb recomputed calls from the 5' RACE reads with MiXCR, one row per CDR3 protein. The top ten hold 15% of the sample, which has some 670,000 distinct CDR3 sequences, 12% seen once. This clonotype originated in a man aged 30 to 45 who received the YFV17D yellow fever vaccine. This specimen consisted of PBMCs, obtained on the day of the yellow fever booster vaccination. The gene calls are TRBV5-1 and TRBJ2-7; 12 bases map to TRBD2. In DNA, the CDR3 is TGCGCCAGCAGCTCCCTAGCGGGAGGGGACTCCTACGAGCAGTACTTC. Protein sequence: CASSSLAGGDSYEQYF.